This TCR beta chain is drawn from a study of blood T cell repertoires in COVID-19. About the study: The origin of the acute and convalescent COVID-19 samples was the United States, Italy and Spain.

Clones were sequenced by immunoSEQ multiplex PCR, and TCRdb holds only the in-frame ones, with some missing. In the table there are roughly 400,000 clones, around nine tenths of which are singletons. Everyone who took part was about 18 to 90 years old, and they came from some 23 US areas. Participants' reported clinical history set cohort assignment. What the recovered Cohort 3 donors had was two negative PCRs, clearance, or symptom resolution. The TCR originated in a woman in her forties or fifties who had recovered from COVID-19. The sequenced sample was PBMCs or T cells enriched from blood (not recorded which).

CDR3 in amino acids: CASSSQGASSNQPQHF. The DNA of the CDR3 is TGTGCCAGCTCATCCCAGGGGGCCTCAAGCAATCAGCCCCAGCATTTT. The chain carries TRBV18 and TRBJ1-5; 8 bases are a match to TRBD1. The CDR3 consists of 16 residues. The germline V gene has CDR1 KGHSH and CDR2 LQKENI. The V segment lost 5 bases and the J segment 1 base; nucleotides outside the gene matches: 7. The whole variable domain, remainder taken from reference TRBV18 and TRBJ1-5, is NAGVMQNPRHLVRRRGQEARLRCSPMKGHSHVYWYRQLPEEGLKFMVYLQKENIIDESGMPKERFSAEFPKEGPSILRIQQVVRGDSAAYFCASSSQGASSNQPQHFGDGTRLSIL.